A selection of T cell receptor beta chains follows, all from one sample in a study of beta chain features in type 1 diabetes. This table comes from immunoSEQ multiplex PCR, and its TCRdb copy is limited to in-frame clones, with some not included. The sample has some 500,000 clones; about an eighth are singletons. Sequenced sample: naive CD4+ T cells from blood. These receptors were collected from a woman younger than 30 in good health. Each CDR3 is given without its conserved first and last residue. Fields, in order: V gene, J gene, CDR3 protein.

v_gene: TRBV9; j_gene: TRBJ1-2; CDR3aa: ASSTGTDYGYT
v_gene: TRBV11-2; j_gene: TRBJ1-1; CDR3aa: ASSIRAGTEAF
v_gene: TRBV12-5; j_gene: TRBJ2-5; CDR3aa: ASGSQGVGETQY
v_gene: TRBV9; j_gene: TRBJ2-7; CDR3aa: ASSQTGTSGTYEQY
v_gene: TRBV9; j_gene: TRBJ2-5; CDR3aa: ASSVRGQIEETQY
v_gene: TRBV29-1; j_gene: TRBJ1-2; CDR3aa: SVLSTADPYT
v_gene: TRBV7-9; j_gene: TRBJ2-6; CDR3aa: SSQLSGANVLT
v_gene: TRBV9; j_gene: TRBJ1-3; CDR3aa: ASSVQGSGNTIY
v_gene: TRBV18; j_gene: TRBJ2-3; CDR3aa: ASTRGSGTDTQY
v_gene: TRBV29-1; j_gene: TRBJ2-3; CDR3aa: SVGLADNTDTQY
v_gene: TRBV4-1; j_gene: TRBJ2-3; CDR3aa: ASSQRGTDTQY
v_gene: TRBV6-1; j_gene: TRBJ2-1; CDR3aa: ASSKAQGQTLYNEQF
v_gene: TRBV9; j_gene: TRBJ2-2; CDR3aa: ASSVHAGGLAGELF
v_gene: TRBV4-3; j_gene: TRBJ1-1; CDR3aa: ASSQGPVGTEAF
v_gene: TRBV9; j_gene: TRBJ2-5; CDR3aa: ASSVAPMGGETQY
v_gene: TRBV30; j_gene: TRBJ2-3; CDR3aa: AWSGLTQY
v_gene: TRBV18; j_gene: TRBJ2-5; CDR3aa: ASSLTRTYQELQETQY
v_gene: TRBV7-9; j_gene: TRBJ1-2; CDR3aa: ASSLMGQGRYGYT
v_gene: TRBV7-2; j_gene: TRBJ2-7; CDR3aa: ASSFRGAGYEQY
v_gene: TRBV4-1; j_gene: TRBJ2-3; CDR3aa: ASSQATSGGGTDTQY
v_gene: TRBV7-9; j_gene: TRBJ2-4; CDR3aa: ASSLATGVKNIQY
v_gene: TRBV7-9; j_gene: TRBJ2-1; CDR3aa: ASSSDRGNNEQF
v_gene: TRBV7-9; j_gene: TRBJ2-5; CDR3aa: ASSFRRETQY
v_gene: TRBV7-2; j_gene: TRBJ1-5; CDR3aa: ASSLQGNQPQH
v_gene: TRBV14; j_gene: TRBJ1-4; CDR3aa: ASSQAGGLNEKLF
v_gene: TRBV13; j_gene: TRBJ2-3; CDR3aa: ASSLRLAGPTDTQY
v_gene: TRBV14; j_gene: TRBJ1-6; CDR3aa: ASSQLQGGNSPLH
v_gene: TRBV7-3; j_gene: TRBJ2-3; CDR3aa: ASSPVMRGGTDTQY
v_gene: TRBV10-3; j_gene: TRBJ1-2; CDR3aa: AISVRDTNYGYT
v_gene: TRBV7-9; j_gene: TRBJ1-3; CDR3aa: ASSPTGGVWQSGNTIY
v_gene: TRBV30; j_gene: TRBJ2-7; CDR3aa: AWSFGGGSEQY
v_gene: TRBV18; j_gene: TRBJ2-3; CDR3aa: ASSPTGGTDTQY
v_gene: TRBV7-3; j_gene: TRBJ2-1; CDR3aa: ASSLTPGNEQF
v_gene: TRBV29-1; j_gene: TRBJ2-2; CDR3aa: SVGQGRPERGELF
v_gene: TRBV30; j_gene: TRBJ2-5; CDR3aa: AWSVGTGRETQY
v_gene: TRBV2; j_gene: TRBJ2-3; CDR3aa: ASSILLQGADTQY
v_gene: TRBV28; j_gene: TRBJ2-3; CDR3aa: AGSGGTDTQY
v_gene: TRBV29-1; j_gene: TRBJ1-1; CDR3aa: SVELTEGTEAF
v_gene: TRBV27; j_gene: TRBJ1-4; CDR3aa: ASRREANEKLF
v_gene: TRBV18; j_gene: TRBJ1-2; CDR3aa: ASSPQAGGYT
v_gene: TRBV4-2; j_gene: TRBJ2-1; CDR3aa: ASSQREVVDEQF
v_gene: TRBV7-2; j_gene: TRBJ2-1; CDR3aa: ASSQGLAGNNEQF
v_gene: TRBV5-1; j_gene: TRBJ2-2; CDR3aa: ASSRQNTGELF